One and the same sample provided the 18 T cell receptor beta chains below, sequenced in a study of neoadjuvant anti-PD-1 for oral cavity cancer. Time point of the sample: after neoadjuvant nivolumab, at surgical resection. Assay: immunoSEQ multiplex PCR; the TCRdb copy retains only in-frame clones and omits some. The repertoire holds approximately 16,000 clones, with 40% as singletons. Sequencing used tumor tissue, obtained after nivolumab (anti-PD-1) treatment. The origin of the receptors is a person aged 40 to 85 with oral cavity squamous cell carcinoma.

J is TRBJ1-2 and V is TRBV6-5; D may be TRBD1 (6 bases). Germline lookup yields CDR1 MNHEY and CDR2 SVGAGI. Trimming removed 6 bases from V and 8 bases from J, with 16 bases in between. The length of the CDR3 is 13 residues. CDR3 sequence (DNA): TGTGCCAGCAGCCCATTGAGGGGGTTAGGCTACACCTTC. This codes for CASSPLRGLGYTF.

A few counts support this clone. The chain has TRBV11-2 and TRBJ2-1, with TRBD1 matching 7 bases. This CDR3 has 16 amino acids. Germline V CDR1 and CDR2: SGHAT, FQNNGV. The J segment lost 7 bases and the V segment lost 5 bases, leaving 14 bases of the junction unmatched. CDR3 sequence (DNA): TGTGCCAGCAGCCCCTCCCAACAGGGGCCCCGGAATGAGCAGTTCTTC. This codes for CASSPSQQGPRNEQFF.

V and J are TRBV11-2 and TRBJ2-3, with 7 bases lining up with TRBD2. Germline CDR1 and CDR2: SGHAT and FQNNGV. V shed 3 bases, J shed 0 bases, and the junction held 0 bases outside the gene matches. This CDR3 is built from 14 residues. CDR3 sequence reads: CASSLGGSTDTQYF. The CDR3 DNA reads as TGTGCCAGCAGCTTGGGGGGGAGCACAGATACGCAGTATTTT.

The rearrangement joins TRBV28 to TRBJ2-2; perhaps TRBD2 as D (5 bases). Per germline, CDR1 MDHEN and CDR2 SYDVKM. Trimming removed 5 bases from V and 6 bases from J, with 10 bases in between. The CDR3 contains 13 residues. The CDR3 loop reads CASSLASSGELFF. Written as DNA, the CDR3 is TGTGCCAGCAGTCTAGCCTCCTCCGGGGAGCTGTTTTTT.

Only a few counts were recorded for this clone. The V and J genes are TRBV9 and TRBJ2-2, with D possibly being TRBD1 (6 bases). Germline-derived CDR1 and CDR2 are SGDLS and YYNGEE. The CDR3 runs to 15 residues. Trimming took off 0 bases at V and 2 bases at J, with 8 bases between the two ends. The CDR3 nucleotides read TGTGCCAGCAGCGTAGGGACAGTCAACACCGGGGAGCTGTTTTTT. This sequence encodes CASSVGTVNTGELFF. Based on the CDR3 plus reference TRBV9 and TRBJ2-2, the full variable domain is DSGVTQTPKHLITATGQRVTLRCSPRSGDLSVYWYQQSLDQGLQFLIQYYNGEERAKGNILERFSAQQFPDLHSELNLSSLELGDSALYFCASSVGTVNTGELFFGEGSRLTVL.

The chain couples TRBV29-1 to TRBJ2-7; 10 bases align to TRBD1. The CDR3 is 12 residues long. Trimming removed 7 bases from V and 5 bases from J; junction bases left unmatched: 5. Germline values: CDR1 SQVTM, CDR2 ANQGSEA. CDR3 loop: CSAGQGWNEQYF. The DNA of the CDR3 is TGCAGCGCGGGACAGGGGTGGAACGAGCAGTACTTC.

The chain combines TRBV5-1 with TRBJ2-3, with TRBD1 identical over 10 bases. The V and J ends lost 0 bases and 4 bases, in that order; junction bases with no gene match: 8. Germline V lookup: CDR1 SGHRS, CDR2 YFSETQ. The CDR3 is 17 amino acids. The CDR3 is CASSLGTGGQQADTQYF. Written as DNA, the CDR3 is TGCGCCAGCAGCTTGGGGACAGGGGGTCAGCAGGCAGATACGCAGTATTTT.

CDR3 in amino acids: CASSQGGPIGELFF. The CDR3 DNA is TGCGCCAGCAGCCAAGGGGGGCCTATCGGGGAGCTGTTTTTT. V usage is TRBV4-3 and J usage is TRBJ2-2; possibly TRBD1 for D (6 bases). Per the germline V gene, CDR1 is LGHNA and CDR2 is YSLEER. Deletions cut 1 base from V and 7 bases from J, with 10 bases between. The CDR3 loop spans 14 amino acids.

The chain uses TRBV18 and TRBJ2-1, with D possibly matching TRBD2 (5 bases). V lost 1 base to trimming and J lost 1 base, with 11 bases between them. The V gene's germline CDR1 is KGHSH and CDR2 LQKENI. The length of the CDR3 is 16 residues. CDR3: CASSPRVDWSYNEQFF. The CDR3 coding sequence is TGTGCCAGCTCACCACGCGTGGACTGGTCCTACAATGAGCAGTTCTTC. The full variable domain, with the rest looked up from reference TRBV18 and TRBJ2-1, is NAGVMQNPRHLVRRRGQEARLRCSPMKGHSHVYWYRQLPEEGLKFMVYLQKENIIDESGMPKERFSAEFPKEGPSILRIQQVVRGDSAAYFCASSPRVDWSYNEQFFGPGTRLTVL.

The chain employs TRBV5-1 and TRBJ2-2, with TRBD1 matching over 9 bases. After removal of 4 bases from V and 3 bases from J, the junction contained 4 bases not matched to a gene. This CDR3 spans 15 amino acids. Germline V lookup: CDR1 SGHRS, CDR2 YFSETQ. CDR3 nucleotide sequence: TGCGCCAGCAGCCCACGGACAGGGGACACCGGGGAGCTGTTTTTT. Translating it yields CASSPRTGDTGELFF.

The table lists this clone with many counts. The chain couples TRBV18 to TRBJ1-3; weak D call: TRBD1 (5 bases). V lost 2 bases to trimming and J lost 0 bases, with 8 bases between them. The CDR3 loop spans 15 amino acids. Germline V gene lookup returns CDR1 KGHSH and CDR2 LQKENI. CDR3 sequence (DNA): TGTGCCAGCTCACCAAGCGGGGGCTCTGGAAACACCATATATTTT. As protein: CASSPSGGSGNTIYF.

This clone appeared a few times. The V gene is TRBV4-1, the J gene TRBJ2-5, with D possibly matching TRBD2 (5 bases). The V end lost 0 bases, the J end lost 5 bases, and 16 bases lay between the germline ends. Germline loops: CDR1 MGHRA, CDR2 YSYEKL. The CDR3 length is 16 residues. The CDR3 coding sequence is TGCGCCAGCAGCCAAGATGTCCGGGGATTTGGCGAGACCCAGTACTTC. Translation gives CASSQDVRGFGETQYF.

The genes are TRBV5-6 and TRBJ1-1; maybe TRBD1 (5 bases). The CDR3 is 13 amino acids. Germline V gene data show CDR1 as SGHDT and CDR2 as YYEEEE. With 4 bases removed from V and 1 base from J, the gap between germline ends came to 8 bases. In nucleotides, the CDR3 is TGTGCCAGCAGCCGGGACCGGAACACTGAAGCTTTCTTT. Protein product: CASSRDRNTEAFF.

This sequence joins TRBV5-8 and TRBJ1-6, with D perhaps TRBD1 (6 bases). The CDR3 totals 15 residues. Germline V gives CDR1 SGHTS, CDR2 YDEGEE. V lost 3 bases to trimming and J lost 8 bases, with 15 bases between them. The CDR3 DNA is TGTGCCAGCAGCTGGGACGGGGGCCGGGATTCACCCCTCCACTTT. Translation gives CASSWDGGRDSPLHF.

This clone was counted only a few times. The CDR3 is CASSQELAGGKIYETQYF. The CDR3, as DNA: TGTGCCAGCAGCCAAGAGCTAGCGGGGGGGAAGATATACGAGACCCAGTACTTC. The chain carries TRBV4-2 and TRBJ2-5; TRBD2 matches at 12 bases. V dropped 0 bases and J dropped 5; count of bases not matched to a gene: 10. The length of the CDR3 is 18 residues. CDR1 and CDR2 from the germline V gene are LGHNA and YNFKEQ.

J is TRBJ1-5 and V is TRBV19; D is possibly TRBD1 (5 bases). Looked up from germline, CDR1 is LNHDA and CDR2 is SQIVND (reference sequence). The CDR3 is made up of 15 amino acids. The V and J ends lost 3 bases and 0 bases respectively, with 9 bases between them. The DNA of the CDR3 is TGTGCCAGTAGTATCGGGGGATATAGCAATCAGCCCCAGCATTTT. Translated, it gives CASSIGGYSNQPQHF.

This clone was counted once. The chain is built from TRBV11-2 and TRBJ2-5; tentatively, D is TRBD1 (5 bases). CDR1 is SGHAT, CDR2 FQNNGV, per germline. This CDR3 comprises 16 residues. V shed 3 bases and J shed 2 bases, with 16 bases lying between them. The DNA for the CDR3 is TGTGCCAGCAGCTTCCTTCCTCCGACAGAACAAGAGACCCAGTACTTC. It codes for CASSFLPPTEQETQYF.

The sample holds a few counts of this clone. This chain joins TRBV29-1 and TRBJ2-5; D uncertain. The CDR3 has 12 residues. V dropped 2 bases and J dropped 3 bases, with 7 bases sitting between them. The V gene's germline CDR1 is SQVTM and CDR2 ANQGSEA. This chain's CDR3 is CSVERAEETQYF. In DNA form, the CDR3 reads TGCAGCGTTGAAAGGGCAGAAGAGACCCAGTACTTC.